A single sample gave rise to the 28 T cell receptor beta chains below, sequenced in a study of blood T cell repertoires in COVID-19. The repertoire was sequenced with immunoSEQ multiplex PCR; TCRdb's copy has only in-frame clones and lacks some. The table has fewer than 300,000 clones, over 75% seen once. The sequenced sample was peripheral blood. The source of these receptors is a human donor with COVID-19, enrolled during active disease. The donor label of this sample is uncertain.

The J gene is TRBJ2-5, the V gene TRBV7-9; unclear D gene. V was pared by 5 bases and J by 1 base, with 14 bases between. The CDR3 runs to 15 residues. Per the germline V gene, CDR1 is SEHNR and CDR2 is FQNEAQ (reference sequence). The DNA for the CDR3 is TGTGCCAGCAGCCCCGTGGAGTATGTCCAAGAGACCCAGTACTTC. Its translation: CASSPVEYVQETQYF.

The CDR3 protein is CASSLDRVNTEAFF. The CDR3 nucleotides are TGTGCCAGCAGCTTGGACAGGGTAAACACTGAAGCTTTCTTT. V usage is TRBV5-4 and J usage is TRBJ1-1; tentative D call: TRBD1 (6 bases). From germline, CDR1 is SGHNT and CDR2 YYREEE (reference sequence). The CDR3 contains 14 residues. V dropped 0 bases and J dropped 2 bases, with 8 bases sitting between them.

The CDR3 here is CASSEGGSGDEAFF. The CDR3 coding sequence is TGTGCCAGCAGTGAAGGTGGGTCGGGGGATGAAGCTTTCTTT. The J gene is TRBJ1-1, the V gene TRBV6-1, with D perhaps matching TRBD1 (5 bases). Germline V lookup: CDR1 MNHNS, CDR2 SASEGT. This CDR3 has 14 residues. Trimming stripped 1 base from V and 7 bases from J, with 13 bases between.

V and J are TRBV18 and TRBJ1-3; D is undetermined. The V gene's germline CDR1 is KGHSH and CDR2 LQKENI. The CDR3 is 16 amino acids. The germline V and J ends were trimmed by 2 bases and 0 bases, with 11 bases remaining between them. CDR3 amino acids: CASSPKRADSGNTIYF. As DNA, the CDR3 is TGTGCCAGCTCACCAAAGAGGGCGGACTCTGGAAACACCATATATTTT.

This sequence joins TRBV16 and TRBJ1-5; TRBD1 agrees at 7 bases. Germline values: CDR1 KGHSY, CDR2 FQNENV. CDR3 length: 13 residues. With V trimmed by 2 bases and J by 7 bases, 2 bases remained unmatched. The CDR3 nucleotides read TGTGCCAGCAGCCAAGACAGGGACCAGCCCCAGCATTTT. It codes for CASSQDRDQPQHF.

The chain recombines TRBV12-3 or TRBV12-4 with TRBJ1-4, with D hard to call. Trimming stripped 4 bases from V and 5 bases from J, with 8 bases between. The CDR3 has 13 residues. CDR3 region: CASSSGWNEKLFF. In DNA form, the CDR3 reads TGTGCCAGCAGTTCCGGGTGGAATGAAAAACTGTTTTTT.

J is TRBJ1-1 and V is TRBV9, with 9 nucleotides matching TRBD1. V gave up 4 bases and J gave up 1 base; unmatched junction bases: 2. In germline, CDR1 is SGDLS, CDR2 YYNGEE. This CDR3 is built from 14 residues. Here the CDR3 reads CASSLGQGNTEAFF. CDR3 DNA: TGTGCCAGCAGCCTGGGACAGGGGAACACTGAAGCTTTCTTT. Full variable domain (remainder filled in from reference TRBV9 and TRBJ1-1): DSGVTQTPKHLITATGQRVTLRCSPRSGDLSVYWYQQSLDQGLQFLIQYYNGEERAKGNILERFSAQQFPDLHSELNLSSLELGDSALYFCASSLGQGNTEAFFGQGTRLTVV.

The rearrangement joins TRBV19 to TRBJ2-7; TRBD2 matches at 10 bases. Trimming cost V 10 bases and J 6 bases; bases outside gene matches: 9. Germline values: CDR1 LNHDA, CDR2 SQIVND (reference sequence). CDR3 size: 13 residues. CDR3 residues: CATLGTSVGEQYF. CDR3 nucleotides: TGTGCCACCCTCGGGACTAGCGTGGGCGAGCAGTACTTC.

This clone was seen a few times. Relative to the germline gene, one junction end is altered; a read error may explain this. The chain couples TRBV27 to TRBJ1-2; possible D gene TRBD1, 5 bases. Germline CDR1 and CDR2: MNHEY and SMNVEV (reference sequence). The CDR3 contains 15 residues. The CDR3 DNA follows: TGTGCCAGCAGTTTTGACAGAACGGACTACTATGGCTGCACCTTC. This translates into CASSFDRTDYYGCTF.

J is TRBJ2-7 and V is TRBV28; 8 bases map to TRBD1. Germline CDR1 and CDR2: MDHEN and SYDVKM. The V gene end was trimmed by 6 bases and the J gene end by 2 bases; junction bases not matched to a gene: 0. This CDR3 spans 12 amino acids. The CDR3: CASRQGAYEQYF. DNA for the CDR3: TGTGCCAGCAGACAGGGGGCCTACGAGCAGTACTTC.

This sequence joins TRBV19 and TRBJ1-5, with 9 bases matching TRBD1. Germline V gene sequence: CDR1 LNHDA, CDR2 SQIVND (reference sequence). This CDR3 spans 15 amino acids. V shed 9 bases, J shed 9 bases, and the junction held 15 bases outside the gene matches. CDR3 nucleotide sequence: TGTGCCAGCCGATACAACACAGGGGGCAATGGGCCCCAGCATTTT. It is translated as CASRYNTGGNGPQHF.

This clone occurred once. The chain carries TRBV3-1 (or the pseudogene TRBV3-2) and TRBJ2-7; no firm D call. V lost 3 bases and J 3 bases, leaving 6 bases between the germline ends. The CDR3 loop spans 12 amino acids. Germline V gives CDR1 LGHDT, CDR2 YNNKEL (reference sequence). CDR3 protein: CASSQRLYEQYF. The CDR3 DNA is TGTGCCAGCAGCCAGCGGCTCTACGAGCAGTACTTC.

This clone appeared a single time. The chain joins TRBV14 to TRBJ1-2; 7 bases match TRBD1. This CDR3 comprises 18 residues. The V and J ends lost 1 base and 6 bases, in that order; junction bases with no gene match: 17. The germline V gene encodes CDR1 SGHDN and CDR2 FVKESK. The CDR3 DNA reads as TGTGCCAGCAGCCAAGTTAAGACAGGGAGAGTTCTACTAGATGGCTACACCTTC. Its translation is CASSQVKTGRVLLDGYTF.

CDR3 bases: TGTGCCAGCAGTTACAGGGCAGGGCCTCAGCCCCAGCATTTT. Translating gives CASSYRAGPQPQHF. The gene calls are TRBV6-5 and TRBJ1-5; possible D gene TRBD1, 5 bases. The germline gives CDR1 MNHEY, CDR2 SVGAGI. Trimming left V 2 bases short and J 6 bases short, with 11 bases between. This CDR3 contains 14 residues.

This chain joins TRBV5-1 and TRBJ2-1; D ambiguous. Germline CDR1 and CDR2: SGHRS and YFSETQ. The V end was cut by 3 bases, the J end by 1 base, with 11 bases between. The CDR3 has 15 residues. The CDR3 reads CASSSEVGSYNEQFF. The CDR3 DNA is TGCGCCAGCAGCTCCGAGGTAGGATCCTACAATGAGCAGTTCTTC.

The chain is built from TRBV7-8 and TRBJ1-6, with unresolved D. V dropped 5 bases and J dropped 7 bases, with 18 bases sitting between them. Looked up from germline, CDR1 is SGHVS and CDR2 is FQNEAQ. The CDR3 is made up of 16 amino acids. CDR3 amino acids: CASSRIRGNPNSPLHF. In DNA form, the CDR3 reads TGTGCCAGCAGCCGTATTCGAGGGAACCCCAATTCACCCCTCCACTTT.

The gene calls are TRBV24-1 and TRBJ2-4; 9 bases are a match to TRBD1. Germline V gives CDR1 KGHDR, CDR2 SFDVKD. The CDR3 consists of 18 residues. V shed 2 bases and J 1 base; nucleotides not matched to a gene: 8. The CDR3 nucleotides read TGTGCCACCAGTGATTCCCGGGACAGGGCATTGGCCAAAAACATTCAGTACTTC. Its translation: CATSDSRDRALAKNIQYF.

This clone was recorded only once. V is TRBV19 and J is TRBJ2-1; 7 bases fit TRBD2. The CDR3 spans 16 residues. V trimming: 9 bases; J trimming: 5 bases; junction bases outside the gene matches: 16. Germline CDR1 LNHDA, CDR2 SQIVND (reference sequence). The CDR3 nucleotides read TGTGCCAGCCACCCAGGGCCAGCGGGACGGGACAATGAGCAGTTCTTC. Amino acids: CASHPGPAGRDNEQFF.

The chain couples TRBV6-1 to TRBJ2-2; D is uncertain. CDR1 is MNHNS and CDR2 is SASEGT in the germline V gene. The CDR3 is 16 amino acids. The germline V and J ends were trimmed by 2 bases and 2 bases, with 12 bases remaining between them. The CDR3 region has the DNA TGTGCCAGCAGTGAAAGGTTGGGTAGCAACACCGGGGAGCTGTTTTTT. Translation: CASSERLGSNTGELFF.

A single count supports this clone. V gene TRBV7-9 combines with J gene TRBJ2-4; 7 bases match TRBD2. V lost 5 bases to trimming and J lost 2 bases; unmatched junction nucleotides: 12. This CDR3 contains 17 residues. In germline, CDR1 is SEHNR, CDR2 FQNEAQ (reference sequence). Here the CDR3 DNA reads TGTGCCAGCAGCCGAGCGTCGGGAGGCCTGTCCAAAAACATTCAGTACTTC. Translating gives CASSRASGGLSKNIQYF.

V gene TRBV14 combines with J gene TRBJ2-3; a weak D match, TRBD1 (5 bases). The CDR3 runs to 15 residues. Germline assignment: CDR1 SGHDN and CDR2 FVKESK. V lost 1 base and J lost 0, with 8 bases in between. The CDR3 loop reads CASSQGDSSTDTQYF. The CDR3 coding sequence is TGTGCCAGCAGCCAAGGCGACAGTAGCACAGATACGCAGTATTTT.

This chain links TRBV11-2 with TRBJ2-5; 9 bases fit TRBD1. Germline V CDR1 and CDR2: SGHAT, FQNNGV. V lost 6 bases, J lost 4 bases, and 6 bases stayed unmatched. The CDR3 contains 14 residues. CDR3 nucleotide sequence: TGTGCCAGCAGTCGTCGACAGGGGGTAGAGACCCAGTACTTC. This codes for CASSRRQGVETQYF.

The CDR3 reads CSASGTSGISDTQYF. The CDR3 region has the DNA TGCAGTGCTAGTGGGACTAGCGGGATCTCAGATACGCAGTATTTT. This rearrangement joins TRBV20-1 to TRBJ2-3; 13 bases match TRBD2. The CDR3 is 15 amino acids. Germline CDR1 DFQATT, CDR2 SNEGSKA (reference sequence). With V trimmed by 3 bases and J by 4 bases, 4 bases remained unmatched.

V and J are TRBV9 and TRBJ2-3; D uncertain. V lost 2 bases, J lost 0 bases, and 10 bases lay in between. The germline gives CDR1 SGDLS, CDR2 YYNGEE. CDR3 length: 15 amino acids. For the CDR3, the DNA is TGTGCCAGCAGCGTGGGCAGCTCTAGCACAGATACGCAGTATTTT. As protein: CASSVGSSSTDTQYF.

The rearrangement joins TRBV15 to TRBJ2-1; D not resolved. CDR1 and CDR2 from the germline V gene are LNHNV and YYDKDF (reference sequence). The CDR3 contains 11 residues. The V gene lost 6 bases and the J gene lost 9 bases, with 9 bases spanning the gap. In DNA form, the CDR3 reads TGTGCCACCAGGGGCCTAAGTGAGCAGTTCTTC. Residues: CATRGLSEQFF. The full variable domain, rest sourced from reference TRBV15 and TRBJ2-1, is DAMVIQNPRYQVTQFGKPVTLSCSQTLNHNVMYWYQQKSSQAPKLLFHYYDKDFNNEADTPDNFQSRRPNTSFCFLDIRSPGLGDTAMYLCATRGLSEQFFGPGTRLTVL.

This clone was counted once. The chain uses TRBV5-1 and TRBJ1-1; D is unresolved. The CDR3 has 13 residues. Germline CDR1 and CDR2: SGHRS and YFSETQ. V lost 4 bases, J lost 1 base, and 8 bases lay in between. The CDR3 reads CASSDSPNTEAFF. The CDR3 DNA sequence: TGCGCCAGCAGCGACTCACCGAACACTGAAGCTTTCTTT.

This chain connects TRBV15 to TRBJ2-7; maybe TRBD1 (6 bases). Trimming pared 4 bases from V and 2 bases from J, leaving 9 bases between. The germline gives CDR1 LNHNV, CDR2 YYDKDF (reference sequence). There are 13 residues in the CDR3. The CDR3 DNA reads as TGTGCCACCAGCATGGACAGTACCTACGAGCAGTACTTC. Translated, it gives CATSMDSTYEQYF.

The chain combines TRBV10-1 with TRBJ1-6; 7 positions agree with TRBD1. After removal of 4 bases from V and 5 bases from J, the junction contained 5 bases not matched to a gene. Germline V gives CDR1 WNHNN, CDR2 SYGVQD (reference sequence). This CDR3 contains 15 residues. The CDR3 sequence: CASSAPGQNNSPLHF. The CDR3 DNA reads as TGCGCCAGCAGTGCACCGGGACAGAATAATTCACCCCTCCACTTT.